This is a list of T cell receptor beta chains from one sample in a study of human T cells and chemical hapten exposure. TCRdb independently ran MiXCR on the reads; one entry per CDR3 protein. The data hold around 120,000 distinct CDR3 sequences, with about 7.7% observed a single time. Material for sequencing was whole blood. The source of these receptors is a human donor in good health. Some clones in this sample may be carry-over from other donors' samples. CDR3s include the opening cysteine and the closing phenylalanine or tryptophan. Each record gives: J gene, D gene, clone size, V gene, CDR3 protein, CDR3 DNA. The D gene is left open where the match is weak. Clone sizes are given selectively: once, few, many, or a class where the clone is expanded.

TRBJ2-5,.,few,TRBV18,CASSERPETQYF,TGTGCCAGCTCTGAACGGCCAGAGACCCAGTACTTC
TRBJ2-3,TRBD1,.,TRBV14,CASSQEPGQGATDTQYF,TGTGCCAGCAGCCAAGAACCCGGACAGGGGGCCACAGATACGCAGTATTTT
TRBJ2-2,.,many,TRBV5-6,CASSLDSNTGELFF,TGTGCCAGCAGCTTGGACTCGAACACCGGGGAGCTGTTTTTT
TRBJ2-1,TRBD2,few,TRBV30,CAWSIGRVGNEQFF,TGTGCCTGGAGTATTGGGAGGGTTGGGAATGAGCAGTTCTTC
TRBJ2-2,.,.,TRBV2,CASCRDDAGELFF,TGTGCCAGCTGCAGGGATGACGCCGGGGAGCTGTTTTTT
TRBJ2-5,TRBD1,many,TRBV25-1,CASSRGTGGGKTQYF,TGTGCCTCTAGCCGCGGGACAGGGGGCGGAAAGACCCAGTACTTC
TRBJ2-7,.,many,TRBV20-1,CSAKDFLQAYEQYF,TGCAGTGCTAAGGATTTTTTACAGGCCTACGAGCAGTACTTC
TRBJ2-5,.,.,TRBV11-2,CASSPGTRALQETQYF,TGTGCCAGCAGCCCGGGGACACGAGCCCTTCAAGAGACCCAGTACTTC
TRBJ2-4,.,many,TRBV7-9,CASSYGTEDIAKNIQYF,TGTGCCAGCAGCTACGGGACGGAGGACATAGCCAAAAACATTCAGTACTTC
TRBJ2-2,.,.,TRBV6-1,CASSPIVNTGELFF,TGTGCCAGCAGTCCCATAGTGAACACCGGGGAGCTGTTTTTT
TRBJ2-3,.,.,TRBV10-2,CASSEGSVLGTDTQYF,TGCGCCAGCAGTGAGGGGTCGGTCCTTGGGACAGATACGCAGTATTTT
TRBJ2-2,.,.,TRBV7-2,CASSSGFVLGELFF,TGTGCCAGCAGCTCGGGATTCGTTCTCGGGGAGCTGTTTTTT
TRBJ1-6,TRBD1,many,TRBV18,CASSRDRGGNSPLHF,TGTGCCAGCTCACGAGACAGGGGCGGTAATTCACCCCTCCACTTT
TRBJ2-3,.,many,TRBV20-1,CSARDARVADTQYF,TGCAGTGCTAGAGATGCCCGAGTGGCAGATACGCAGTATTTT
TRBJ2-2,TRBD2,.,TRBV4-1,CASSHPDEPPSGRMDTGELFF,TGCGCCAGCAGCCATCCCGATGAGCCGCCTAGCGGGAGGATGGACACCGGGGAGCTGTTTTTT
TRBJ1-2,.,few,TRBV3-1,CASSTVQGNYGYTF,TGTGCCAGCAGTACCGTACAGGGAAACTATGGCTACACCTTC
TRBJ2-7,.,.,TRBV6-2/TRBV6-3,CASKPGHYEQYF,TGTGCCAGCAAACCGGGACACTACGAGCAGTACTTC
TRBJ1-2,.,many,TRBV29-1,CSVDPDNYGYTF,TGCAGCGTTGATCCGGATAACTATGGCTACACCTTC
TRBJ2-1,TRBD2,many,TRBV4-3,CASSPERGGSYNEQFF,TGCGCCAGCAGCCCTGAGCGGGGGGGGTCCTACAATGAGCAGTTCTTC
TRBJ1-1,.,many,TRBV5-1,CASSRTANTEAFF,TGCGCCAGCAGCCGGACAGCCAACACTGAAGCTTTCTTT
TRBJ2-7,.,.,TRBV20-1,CSARTGSSYEQYF,TGCAGTGCTAGAACAGGGAGCTCCTACGAGCAGTACTTC
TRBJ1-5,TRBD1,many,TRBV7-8,CASSLLQGAFSNQPQHF,TGTGCCAGCAGCTTACTCCAGGGGGCTTTTAGCAATCAGCCCCAGCATTTT
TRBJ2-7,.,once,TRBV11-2,CASSREIHLREQYF,TGTGCCAGCTCCAGGGAAATCCACCTACGCGAGCAGTACTTC
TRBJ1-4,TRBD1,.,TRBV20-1,CSARIHDRALEQLFF,TGCAGTGCTAGAATCCATGACAGGGCGCTCGAACAACTGTTTTTT
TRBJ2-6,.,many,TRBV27,CASRPGSSGANVLTF,TGTGCCAGCAGGCCCGGTAGCTCTGGGGCCAACGTCCTGACTTTC
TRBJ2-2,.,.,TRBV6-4,CASSDAGDTGELF,TGTGCCAGCAGTGACGCGGGGGACACCGGGGAGCTGTTT
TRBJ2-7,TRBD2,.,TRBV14,CASSHPGGLLYF,TGTGCCAGCAGCCATCCGGGAGGGTTACTGTACTTC
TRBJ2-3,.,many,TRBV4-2,CASSQEVRNTDTQYF,TGTGCCAGCAGCCAAGAGGTCCGTAACACAGATACGCAGTATTTT
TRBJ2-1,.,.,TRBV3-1,CASSQDQGSGPVEQFF,TGTGCCAGCAGCCAAGATCAGGGGAGCGGACCCGTCGAGCAGTTCTTC
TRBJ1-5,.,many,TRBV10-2,CASSEYDQPQHF,TGCGCCAGCAGTGAGTATGATCAGCCCCAGCATTTT
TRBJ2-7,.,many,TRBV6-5,CASSLLNADSSYEQYF,TGTGCCAGCAGTTTACTCAATGCCGATAGCTCCTACGAGCAGTACTTC
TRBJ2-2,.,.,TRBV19,CAIGRGGNTGELFF,TGTGCCATAGGAAGAGGGGGAAACACCGGGGAGCTGTTTTTT
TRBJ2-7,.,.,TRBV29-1,CSVEVATTSSYEQYF,TGCAGCGTTGAAGTGGCAACAACCAGCTCCTACGAGCAGTACTTC
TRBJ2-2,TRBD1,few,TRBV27,CASSPMDRLNTGELFF,TGTGCCAGCAGCCCAATGGACAGGTTGAACACCGGGGAGCTGTTTTTT
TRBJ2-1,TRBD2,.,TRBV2,CASSEGLAGVDEQFF,TGTGCCAGCAGTGAAGGACTAGCGGGGGTCGATGAGCAGTTCTTC
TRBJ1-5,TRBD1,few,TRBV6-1,CASSEATGGRGQPQHF,TGTGCCAGCAGTGAGGCCACAGGGGGCCGGGGGCAGCCCCAGCATTTT
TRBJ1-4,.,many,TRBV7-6,CASSLAPGEGDEKLFF,TGTGCCAGCAGCTTAGCCCCTGGAGAGGGCGATGAAAAACTGTTTTTT
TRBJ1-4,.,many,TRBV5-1,CASSLGRDNEKLFF,TGCGCCAGCAGCTTGGGACGGGACAATGAAAAACTGTTTTTT
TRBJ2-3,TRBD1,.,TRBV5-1,CASSLHSGQGRADTQYF,TGCGCCAGCAGCTTACACTCAGGACAGGGACGAGCAGATACGCAGTATTTT
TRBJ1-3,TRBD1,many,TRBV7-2,CASSLRGPGNTIYF,TGTGCCAGCAGTTTAAGGGGGCCCGGAAACACCATATATTTT
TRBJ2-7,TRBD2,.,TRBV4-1,CASSQGFTGGTSGRSSYEQYF,TGCGCCAGCAGCCAAGGTTTCACAGGAGGCACTAGCGGTCGCAGCTCCTACGAGCAGTACTTC
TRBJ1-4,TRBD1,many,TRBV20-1,CSASGQLTFNEKLFF,TGCAGTGCTTCGGGACAGTTAACTTTTAATGAAAAACTGTTTTTT
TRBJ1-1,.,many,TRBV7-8,CASSLVWGNQLNTEAFF,TGTGCCAGCAGCTTAGTGTGGGGCAACCAGTTGAACACTGAAGCTTTCTTT
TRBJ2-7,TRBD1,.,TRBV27,CASRLPGGPGQGKAYEQYF,TGTGCCAGCAGACTCCCAGGAGGCCCCGGACAGGGGAAAGCCTACGAGCAGTACTTC
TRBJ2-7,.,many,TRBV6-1,CASSERRQSEQYF,TGTGCCAGCAGTGAGAGGAGACAGTCCGAGCAGTACTTC